Given below is one T cell receptor (beta chain) in context. Its antigen has not been determined. No qualities accompany the bases; no much larger clone lies one base away. The record originates from a study of T cell responses to AZD1222 COVID-19 vaccine (dated by TCRdb to the early 2020s). In terms of the full investigation: A total of under 250 trial participants underwent TCR sequencing, of whom 207 had received two doses of AZD1222 and about 26 had received two doses of the MenACWY control vaccine. Enrollment into the trials was organized by age into subgroups of 18-55, 56-69 and 70-plus years, and those subgroups contained about 150, 27 and 61 TCR-sequenced participants, respectively. Findings and caveats that apply to the study as a whole: The 56-69-year group was small, and its depth increase did not reach significance, likely because of low power. Epitopes outside the regions mutated in the B.1.351 and B.1.1.7 variants were reportedly recognized by nearly half of the unique spike-specific TCRs. CD4 TCRs associated with the vaccine covered the entire spike protein, and the dominant responses were in regions 160-218 and 743-854. Conclusions about previously exposed vaccinees are limited because only a handful of AZD1222 recipients were SARS-CoV-2 seropositive at baseline. Spike-specific TCR breadth and depth rose significantly after two AZD1222 doses compared with day 0 and with MenACWY recipients. Participants were mostly white British, with more females than males. The authors suggested clonal diversity may have been underestimated. Because no samples from the day 14 peak response were available, repertoires could be characterized only after the peak T cell response.

Including the terminal cysteine and phenylalanine, the CDR3 comprises 15 residues. Here the CDR3 DNA is all that survives: 45 bases in frame from base 1. Sequences SGHDN (CDR1) and FVKESK (CDR2) are obtained from the germline V gene. V ends up 1 base short and J 4 bases short, with an unmatched junction base count of 6. The CDR3 regions of human TCRbeta chains were analyzed by immunosequencing. In the paper's pipeline: Repertoire TCRs were checked for matches against a reference library of SARS-CoV-2-specific TCRs that had been generated using the MIRA antigen-specificity platform. Breadth was defined as the fraction of unique TCRs that were SARS-CoV-2-associated. Depth was defined as the fraction of total T cells that were SARS-CoV-2-associated. Each spike-specific TCR was assigned to its reactive spike region and to a CD4 or CD8 class using the MIRA data. Log10-transformed breadth and depth values were compared by one-way ANOVA with Sidak's multiple comparisons tests. This is the immuneACCESS table as TCRdb keeps it, with only in-frame sequences that have V and J called. A part of the clones is gone; compared with another copy, unresolved V genes explain less than half, and the rest is unexplained. Clone size and the V and J calls come from that table; the DNA yielded D and trimming. This sample gives tens of thousands of clones in total; less than 90% of them show up just once. About 7.1% of the sample comes from the top ten.

The sample's time point label, decoded: about 28 days (+/-7) after the second vaccine dose. AZD1222 recipients given second doses at about 4 weeks or at about 12 weeks were pooled, since spike-specific TCR depth and breadth were not found to differ between the two schedules. Vaccinee samples were obtained from the UK trials COV001 and COV002, which included a single-blind randomized controlled phase 2/3 trial of AZD1222 (ChAdOx1 nCoV-19) in healthy adults. Trial participant PBMC samples were collected at day 0 and day 28 after the second dose for TCRbeta chain sequencing. The clonotype was recovered from an adult who received the AZD1222 COVID-19 vaccine. Source: peripheral blood, taken 28 days after the second AZD1222 dose. The chain is made from TRBV14 and TRBJ1-2; TRBD1 agrees with 7 junctional bases. The CDR3 region reads CASSQGLTGAYGYTF. In nucleotides, the sequence is TGTGCCAGCAGCCAAGGGCTCACAGGGGCCTATGGCTACACCTTC.